The clone carrying this T cell receptor (beta chain) was counted many times. Antigen specificity is unknown. This sample was included in a study of glioma-infiltrating T cells. Study results and caveats: Only very few CDR3 sequences appeared in both tissue and blood.

The iRepertoire nested amplicon-rescue multiplex PCR amplified TCR alpha and beta CDR3s from RNA. For one-step reverse transcription and amplification, about 90-450 ng of tissue mRNA or PBMC total RNA was used. TCRdb processed the multiplex PCR reads anew with MiXCR; each CDR3 protein has one entry. In the table there are 100,000 to 150,000 distinct CDR3 sequences, 23% of which are singletons. The sample was glioma tissue, nonneoplastic brain tissue, or PBMCs (not recorded which). The TCR originated in a human donor with low-grade glioma or glioblastoma, undergoing nonglioma brain surgery, or in good health (not recorded which).

CDR3 loop: CASSWGLAGEEQYF. The CDR3 DNA follows: TGTGCCAGCAGCTGGGGACTAGCGGGAGAAGAGCAGTACTTC. This chain joins TRBV7-2 and TRBJ2-7; 14 nucleotides match TRBD2. CDR1 SGHTA and CDR2 FQGNSA come from the germline V gene. The CDR3 has 14 amino acids. V gave up 4 bases and J gave up 7 bases; unmatched junction bases: 3.